Listed below are T cell receptor beta chains from one sample, sequenced in a study of CD8+ T cells in alopecia areata. Profiling relied on immunoSEQ multiplex PCR, and the TCRdb table lists in-frame clones only, not all of them. The sample contains around 200,000 clones, approximately 55% of which appear only once. The starting material was CD8+ T cells sorted from blood, obtained at week 24, from a patient treated with tofacitinib. These receptors all stem from a human donor with alopecia areata. The CDR3 runs from the conserved cysteine through the conserved F or W. The D gene is left open where the match is weak. Rows may omit the clone size; those that give it use once, few, many or a size class.

>TRBV10-3|13|-|TRBD2|TRBJ2-7
TGTGCCATAGGGACTAGCGGGGGTTACGAGCAGTACTTC
CAIGTSGGYEQYF
>TRBV6-5|15|-|-|TRBJ2-1
TGTGCCAGCAGTTACAAGGGGGGCCTCTACAATGAGCAGTTCTTC
CASSYKGGLYNEQFF
>TRBV29-1|14|-|-|TRBJ1-2
TGCAGCGTTGAAGGTGCAGGGACACGTAGTGGCTACACCTTC
CSVEGAGTRSGYTF
>TRBV30|13|-|-|TRBJ1-1
TGTGCCCGGTCCGGGGGCATCGCCACTGAAGCTTTCTTT
CARSGGIATEAFF
>TRBV12-5|13|few|-|TRBJ1-2
TGTGCTAGTGCCCCACAGGGTGGGTATGGCTACACCTTC
CASAPQGGYGYTF
>TRBV29-1|10|-|-|TRBJ2-5
TGCAGCGTTGTAAAGGGGACCCAGTACTTC
CSVVKGTQYF
>TRBV29-1|13|few|-|TRBJ1-1
TGCAGCGTTGTGGGGGCGTTGAACACTGAAGCTTTCTTT
CSVVGALNTEAFF
>TRBV4-1|14|-|-|TRBJ2-1
TGCGCCAGCAGCCAAGGGGCCACAGGTGATGAGCAGTTCTTC
CASSQGATGDEQFF
>TRBV19|14|-|-|TRBJ1-5
TGTGCCAGTAGTATAGATCTAGGGGTACAGCCCCAGCATTTT
CASSIDLGVQPQHF
>TRBV6-5|14|few|-|TRBJ2-7
TGTGCCAGCAGTTACTCCGGACAGTCCTACGAGCAGTACTTC
CASSYSGQSYEQYF
>TRBV11-2|10|-|-|TRBJ2-1
TGTGCCAGCAGCCATCAGGAGCAGTTCTTC
CASSHQEQFF
>TRBV30|12|-|-|TRBJ2-7
TGTGCCTGGAGTCCAGGGAGGGGGGAGCAGTACTTC
CAWSPGRGEQYF
>TRBV6-6|13|-|-|TRBJ1-1
TGTGCCAGCAGTTACGTAGGGGACACTGAAGCTTTCTTT
CASSYVGDTEAFF
>TRBV27|13|-|TRBD2|TRBJ2-7
TGTGCCAGCAGTTGGGGAGGGAACAACGAGCAGTACTTC
CASSWGGNNEQYF
>TRBV29-1|12|few|-|TRBJ1-1
TGCAGCGTTTTTATGGGGGGAACTGAAGCTTTCTTT
CSVFMGGTEAFF
>TRBV7-9|16|-|TRBD2|TRBJ2-7
TGTGCCAGCAGCGCGGTCGGGACTAGCGGGGGGCACGAGCAGTACTTC
CASSAVGTSGGHEQYF
>TRBV4-3|16|-|-|TRBJ1-3
TGCGCCAGCAGCCAAGATCTGACGGCCTCTGGAAACACCATATATTTT
CASSQDLTASGNTIYF
>TRBV27|14|-|TRBD1|TRBJ2-1
TGTGCCAGCAGTGACAGGGGGCTCTACAATGAGCAGTTCTTC
CASSDRGLYNEQFF
>TRBV9|15|few|TRBD2|TRBJ2-3
TGTGCCAGCAGCGCGGCGGGGGGCCTTACAGATACGCAGTATTTT
CASSAAGGLTDTQYF
>TRBV14|15|-|-|TRBJ1-2
TGTGCCAGCAGCCTACAACCGGGACAAAACTATGGCTACACCTTC
CASSLQPGQNYGYTF
>TRBV19|16|-|-|TRBJ2-1
TGTGCCAGTAGTCCGGTTACGGGGGGCAGGGGACATGAGCAGTTCTTC
CASSPVTGGRGHEQFF
>TRBV2|11|-|-|TRBJ2-4
TGTGCCAGCAGGCAAGGAAACATTCAGTACTTC
CASRQGNIQYF
>TRBV30|14|-|-|TRBJ2-1
TGTGCCTGGAGTGGGGAAGGGGAGAACAATGAGCAGTTCTTC
CAWSGEGENNEQFF
>TRBV30|12|once|-|TRBJ1-1
TGTGCCTGGAGTGTACACGGCACTGAAGCTTTCTTT
CAWSVHGTEAFF
>TRBV19|11|few|-|TRBJ1-2
TGTGCCAGTAGAGAAGGATATGGCTACACCTTC
CASREGYGYTF
>TRBV5-6|12|few|-|TRBJ2-7
TGTGCCAGCAGCTTGGGGGGGCACGAGCAGTACTTC
CASSLGGHEQYF
>TRBV13|16|-|TRBD1|TRBJ2-7
TGTGCCAGCAGCTCAGTTAGACCGGGACAGGGATTCGAGCAGTACTTC
CASSSVRPGQGFEQYF
>TRBV14|17|-|-|TRBJ2-7
TGTGCCAGCAGCCTCACTGAGGAGGGGGGGGAAACCTACGAGCAGTACTTC
CASSLTEEGGETYEQYF
>TRBV27|12|few|-|TRBJ2-1
TGTGCCAGCAGTTCTTCAGGAAATGAGCAGTTCTTC
CASSSSGNEQFF
>TRBV30|14|-|-|TRBJ1-2
TGTGCCTGGGGTAGGATAGGGGGTATGGATGGCTACACCTTC
CAWGRIGGMDGYTF
>TRBV30|13|-|-|TRBJ2-7
TGTGCCTGGAGCGCGGACATGTCCTACGAGCAGTACTTC
CAWSADMSYEQYF
>TRBV5-6|13|-|-|TRBJ2-1
TGTGCCAGCAGCCTGGAATATGACAATGAGCAGTTCTTC
CASSLEYDNEQFF
>TRBV19|14|-|-|TRBJ1-1
TGTGCCAGTAGCATCCGGGACTATAACACTGAAGCTTTCTTT
CASSIRDYNTEAFF
>TRBV5-6|14|-|-|TRBJ2-7
TGTGCCAGCAGCTTGGGACAGGCGACCTACGAGCAGTACTTC
CASSLGQATYEQYF
>TRBV29-1|13|few|-|TRBJ2-5
TGCAGCGTTGCCTTGGGTTATCAAGAGACCCAGTACTTC
CSVALGYQETQYF
>TRBV30|13|-|-|TRBJ1-5
TGTGCCTGGAGTGGGGGGTCGCATCAGCCCCAGCATTTT
CAWSGGSHQPQHF
>TRBV11-3|17|-|-|TRBJ2-1
TGTGCCAGCAGCTTAGGTGACGGAATGAGCTCCTACAATGAGCAGTTCTTC
CASSLGDGMSSYNEQFF
>TRBV7-2|17|-|-|TRBJ2-3
TGTGCCAGCAGCCTAGACCGGGACCTGAACCCCACAGATACGCAGTATTTT
CASSLDRDLNPTDTQYF
>TRBV30|13|few|TRBD2|TRBJ2-7
TGTGCCTGGAGTGCCGGACTAGCGGGCGAGCAGTACTTC
CAWSAGLAGEQYF
>TRBV10-2|15|-|-|TRBJ2-1
TGCGCCAGCAGTGACCCGGCTTCATGGGCCAATGAGCAGTTCTTC
CASSDPASWANEQFF
>TRBV4-3|15|-|TRBD1|TRBJ1-2
TGCGCCAGCAGCCCCACCGGACAGGGGGAATATGGCTACACCTTC
CASSPTGQGEYGYTF
>TRBV27|14|few|TRBD2|TRBJ2-5
TGTGCCAGCAGTTTATCGGGGGGGGAGGAGACCCAGTACTTC
CASSLSGGEETQYF
>TRBV27|14|few|-|TRBJ2-7
TGTGCCAGCAGTTTATCGAGTGACAGCAACGAGCAGTACTTC
CASSLSSDSNEQYF
>TRBV13|14|few|-|TRBJ2-1
TGTGCCAGCACACGGGGGAGCTCCTACAATGAGCAGTTCTTC
CASTRGSSYNEQFF
>TRBV6-6|13|few|-|TRBJ2-2
TGTGCCAGCAATCGGGGGAACACCGGGGAGCTGTTTTTT
CASNRGNTGELFF
>TRBV30|13|-|-|TRBJ1-1
TGTGCCTGGGCGAGGTTAATGAACACTGAAGCTTTCTTT
CAWARLMNTEAFF
>TRBV19|16|few|TRBD1|TRBJ1-2
TGTGCCAGTAGTATAACCCTGGCAGGGGGAAGGAATGGCTACACCTTC
CASSITLAGGRNGYTF
>TRBV11-2|14|-|-|TRBJ2-5
TGTGCCAGCAGCCCCTCAGCGTACCAAGAGACCCAGTACTTC
CASSPSAYQETQYF
>TRBV29-1|17|-|-|TRBJ2-6
TGCAGCGCGGAGACCCCGGCCGGCGTTTCTGGGGCCAACGTCCTGACTTTC
CSAETPAGVSGANVLTF